These 3 T cell receptor beta chains were all obtained from the same sample, sequenced in a study of T cell responses to AZD1222 COVID-19 vaccine (dated by TCRdb to the early 2020s). What the time point label conveys for this sample: baseline before first vaccination. The protocol used for the library was the immunoSEQ multiplex PCR assay. TCRdb's version of the immuneACCESS table is confined to in-frame rearrangements and falls short of the full clone set. An unresolved V gene accounts for under half of the shortfall where checked; the remainder is of unknown origin. In this sample the table shows roughly 120,000 clones, roughly 90% of which occur a single time. The ten largest clonotypes hold roughly 8% of the sample. The material sequenced was peripheral blood, taken on day 0 of AZD1222 vaccination. All receptors derive from an adult in good health.

V gene TRBV19 combines with J gene TRBJ2-3; D uncertain. The CDR3 has 13 amino acids. Germline V gene sequence: CDR1 LNHDA, CDR2 SQIVND (reference sequence). V was shortened by 0 bases and J by 6 bases, with 7 bases between the two germline ends. In nucleotides, the CDR3 is TGTGCCAGTAGTATAGATCGTGAGGATACGCAGTATTTT. Translating it yields CASSIDREDTQYF.

This clone was counted ten times or more. The chain couples TRBV29-1 to TRBJ2-3, with TRBD2 as a possible D gene (7 bases). Trimming removed 1 base from V and 8 bases from J, with 13 bases in between. The CDR3 runs 13 residues. Germline CDR1 SQVTM, CDR2 ANQGSEA. The CDR3 is CSVEGRGQGTQYF. Here the CDR3 DNA reads TGCAGCGTTGAAGGGCGGGGGCAAGGTACGCAGTATTTT.

V gene TRBV10-3 combines with J gene TRBJ2-2; 7 nucleotides match TRBD2. This CDR3 has 14 amino acids. The J segment lost 3 bases and the V segment lost 5 bases, leaving 3 bases of the junction unmatched. From germline, CDR1 is ENHRY and CDR2 SYGVKD. The CDR3 sequence is CAISLAVDTGELFF. CDR3 coding DNA: TGTGCCATCAGTCTAGCGGTTGACACCGGGGAGCTGTTTTTT.